The 2 T cell receptor beta chains given below trace back to one sample, sequenced in a study of cytomegalovirus exposure and HLA in healthy donors. Primers included in the PCR were 60 Vbeta and 13 Jbeta primers. Sequencing was performed with immunoSEQ multiplex PCR; in TCRdb, only in-frame clones are kept and a portion is missing. The data contain 150,000 or so clones, 75% of them singletons. The sample consisted of PBMCs. These receptors came from a middle-aged woman in good health and CMV-seropositive.

There are a few counts of this clone. The chain employs TRBV29-1 and TRBJ2-3, with a possible D match to TRBD2 (7 bases). The germline V and J ends were trimmed by 6 bases and 11 bases, with 21 bases remaining between them. The CDR3 has 13 amino acids. The germline CDR1 and CDR2 sequences are SQVTM and ANQGSEA. The DNA of the CDR3 is TGCAGCGTCACGGGCGGGGGCCCCCGGGGGCAGTATTTT. It encodes CSVTGGGPRGQYF.

This chain joins TRBV30 and TRBJ2-1; 10 nucleotides agree with TRBD2. This CDR3 has 16 amino acids. The V gene's germline CDR1 is GTSNPN and CDR2 SVGIG (reference sequence). Unmatched junction bases numbered 9, after V lost 3 bases and J lost 4 bases. The CDR3 nucleotides are TGTGCCTGGAGGACCCAAGGGACTAGCGTGTACAATGAGCAGTTCTTC. This sequence encodes CAWRTQGTSVYNEQFF.